These 5 T cell receptor beta chains came from one sample sequenced in a study of patients and donors after allogeneic stem cell transplantation. TCRdb reprocessed the RT-PCR reads with MiXCR, giving one entry per CDR3 protein. This table holds roughly 940,000 distinct CDR3 sequences, over 15% found once. The sample comprised blood, either unsorted or a sorted T cell fraction (not recorded which). Receptors were obtained from a human donor who was either an allogeneic HSCT recipient or a stem cell or donor lymphocyte infusion donor (not recorded which). It is not recorded whose cells these are; they may come from a transplant donor.

The V and J genes are TRBV29-1 and TRBJ1-1; D may be TRBD1 (5 bases). Trimming stripped 4 bases from V and 1 base from J, with 13 bases between. Germline V gene data show CDR1 as SQVTM and CDR2 as ANQGSEA. The CDR3 runs to 14 residues. The CDR3 region is CSVGSTVQNTEAFF. CDR3 nucleotides: TGCAGCGTTGGCTCGACAGTGCAGAACACTGAAGCTTTCTTT.

The chain employs TRBV19 and TRBJ2-5, with D uncertain. Trimming cost V 3 bases and J 4 bases, with 12 bases left between them. Germline CDR1 reads LNHDA; CDR2 reads SQIVND (reference sequence). This CDR3 contains 14 residues. The CDR3, as DNA: TGTGCCAGTAGTATCGGCGTTAGTGGAGAGACCCAGTACTTC. Translated: CASSIGVSGETQYF.

The V call is TRBV20-1, the J call TRBJ1-5; tentatively, D is TRBD1 (6 bases). The CDR3 is 15 amino acids. V lost 1 base and J lost 2, with 12 bases in between. Per germline, CDR1 DFQATT and CDR2 SNEGSKA (reference sequence). CDR3 in DNA: TGCAGTGCTAGAGTTGGGGGCATGGGCAATCAGCCCCAGCATTTT. Translating it yields CSARVGGMGNQPQHF.

This clonotype was detected a few times. The chain couples TRBV24-1 to TRBJ2-3; TRBD2 is a possible D gene (6 bases). The CDR3 loop spans 18 amino acids. With 5 bases removed from V and 2 bases from J, the gap between germline ends came to 22 bases. Per germline, CDR1 KGHDR and CDR2 SFDVKD. CDR3 protein: CATSVPGRRSGSTDTQYF. The CDR3 nucleotides are TGTGCCACCAGTGTCCCGGGTCGGAGGAGCGGGTCCACAGATACGCAGTATTTT.

The chain recombines TRBV4-3 with TRBJ1-1; possibly TRBD1 for D (6 bases). CDR3 length: 16 amino acids. V was shortened by 1 base and J by 5 bases, with 17 bases between the two germline ends. Looked up from germline, CDR1 is LGHNA and CDR2 is YSLEER. The CDR3 spells CASSQAIVSGTTEAFF. Here the CDR3 DNA reads TGCGCCAGCAGCCAAGCAATTGTTTCGGGGACAACTGAAGCTTTCTTT.